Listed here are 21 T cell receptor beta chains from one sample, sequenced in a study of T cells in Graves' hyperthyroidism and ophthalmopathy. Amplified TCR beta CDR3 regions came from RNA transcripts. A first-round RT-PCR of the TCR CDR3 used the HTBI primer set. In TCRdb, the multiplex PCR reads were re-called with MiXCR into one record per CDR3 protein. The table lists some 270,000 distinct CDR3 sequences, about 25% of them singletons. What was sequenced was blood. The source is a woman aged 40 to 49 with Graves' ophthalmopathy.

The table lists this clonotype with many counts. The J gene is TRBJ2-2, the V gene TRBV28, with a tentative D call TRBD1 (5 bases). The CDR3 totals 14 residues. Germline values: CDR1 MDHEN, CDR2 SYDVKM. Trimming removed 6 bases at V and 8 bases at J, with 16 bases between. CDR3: CASSPGATTGELFF. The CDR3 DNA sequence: TGTGCCAGCAGCCCTGGGGCCACAACTGGGGAGCTGTTTTTT.

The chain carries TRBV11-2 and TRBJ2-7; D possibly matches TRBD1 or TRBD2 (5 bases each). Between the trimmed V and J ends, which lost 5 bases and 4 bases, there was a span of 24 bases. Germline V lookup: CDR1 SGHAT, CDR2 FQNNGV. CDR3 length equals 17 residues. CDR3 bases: TGTGCCAGCAGCCCCCCGCGGGTCCTCCCCGGGGCTTACGAGCAGTACTTC. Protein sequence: CASSPPRVLPGAYEQYF.

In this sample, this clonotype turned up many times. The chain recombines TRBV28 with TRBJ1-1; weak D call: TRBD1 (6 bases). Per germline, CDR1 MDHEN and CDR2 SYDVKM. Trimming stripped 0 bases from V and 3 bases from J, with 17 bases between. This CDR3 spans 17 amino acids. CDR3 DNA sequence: TGTGCCAGCAGTTTATGGCAGGGGAGCGCACTGGACACTGAAGCTTTCTTT. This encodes CASSLWQGSALDTEAFF.

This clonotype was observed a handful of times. This chain's CDR3 is CASSLVGRDGTQYF. DNA of the CDR3: TGTGCCAGCAGCTTAGTGGGCAGGGATGGGACCCAGTACTTC. The J gene is TRBJ2-5, the V gene TRBV11-2; a weak D match, TRBD1 (5 bases). Per germline, CDR1 SGHAT and CDR2 FQNNGV. With 1 base removed from V and 7 bases from J, the gap between germline ends came to 13 bases. This CDR3 has 14 residues.

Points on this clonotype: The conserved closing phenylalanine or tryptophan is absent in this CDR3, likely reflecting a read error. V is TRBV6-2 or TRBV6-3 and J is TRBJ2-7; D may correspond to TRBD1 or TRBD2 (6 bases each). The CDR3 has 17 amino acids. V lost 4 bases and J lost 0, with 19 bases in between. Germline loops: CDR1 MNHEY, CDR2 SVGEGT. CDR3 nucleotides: TGTGCCAGCAGTTCGCGGGACATCGTTGGAGTCTCCTACGAGCAGTACTTA. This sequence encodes CASSSRDIVGVSYEQYL.

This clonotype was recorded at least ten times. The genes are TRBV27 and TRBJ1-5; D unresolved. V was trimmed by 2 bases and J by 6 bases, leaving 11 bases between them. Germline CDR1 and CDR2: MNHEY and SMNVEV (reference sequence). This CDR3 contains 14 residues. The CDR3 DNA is TGTGCCAGCAGTTTAATGGGAGGAGGTCAGCCCCAGCATTTT. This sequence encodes CASSLMGGGQPQHF.

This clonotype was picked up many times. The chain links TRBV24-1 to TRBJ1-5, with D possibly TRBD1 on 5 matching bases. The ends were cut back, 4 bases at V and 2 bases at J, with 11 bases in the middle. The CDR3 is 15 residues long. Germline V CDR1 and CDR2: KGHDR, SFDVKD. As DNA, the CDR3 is TGTGCCACCAGTGAGGGGGGTATGGGCAATCAGCCCCAGCATTTT. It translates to CATSEGGMGNQPQHF.

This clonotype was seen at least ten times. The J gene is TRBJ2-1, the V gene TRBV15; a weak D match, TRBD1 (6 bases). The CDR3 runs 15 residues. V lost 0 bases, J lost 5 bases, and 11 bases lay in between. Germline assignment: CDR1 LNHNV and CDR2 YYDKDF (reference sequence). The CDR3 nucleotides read TGTGCCACCAGCAGAGAAGTGGACAGAAACAATGAGCAGTTCTTC. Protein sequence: CATSREVDRNNEQFF.

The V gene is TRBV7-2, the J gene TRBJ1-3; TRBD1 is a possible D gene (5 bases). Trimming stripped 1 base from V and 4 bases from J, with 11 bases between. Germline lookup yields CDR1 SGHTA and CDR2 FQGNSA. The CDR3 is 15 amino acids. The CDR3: CASSLVGAFGNTIYF. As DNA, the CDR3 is TGTGCCAGCAGCTTAGTCGGGGCATTCGGAAACACCATATATTTT.

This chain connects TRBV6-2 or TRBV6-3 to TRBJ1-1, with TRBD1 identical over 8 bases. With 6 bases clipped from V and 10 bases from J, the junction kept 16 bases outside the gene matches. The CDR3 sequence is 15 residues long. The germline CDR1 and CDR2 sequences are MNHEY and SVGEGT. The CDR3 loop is CASRGGLTGAFGAFF. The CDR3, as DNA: TGTGCCAGCAGAGGCGGCCTGACAGGGGCGTTCGGAGCTTTCTTT.

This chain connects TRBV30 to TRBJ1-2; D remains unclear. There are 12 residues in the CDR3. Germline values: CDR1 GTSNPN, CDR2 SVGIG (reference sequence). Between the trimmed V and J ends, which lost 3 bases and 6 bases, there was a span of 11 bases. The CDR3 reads CAWSPHTNGYTF. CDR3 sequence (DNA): TGTGCCTGGAGCCCCCACACCAATGGCTACACCTTC.

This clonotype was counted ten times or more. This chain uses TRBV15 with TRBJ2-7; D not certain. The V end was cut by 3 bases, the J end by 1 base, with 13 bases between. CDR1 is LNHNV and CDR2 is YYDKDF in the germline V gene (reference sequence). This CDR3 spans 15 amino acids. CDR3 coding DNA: TGTGCCACCAGCAGTTCAGGTGCCGCATCCTACGAGCAGTACTTC. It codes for CATSSSGAASYEQYF.

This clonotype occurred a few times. CDR3 DNA sequence: TGTGCCAGCAGTTACGGGACTAGCGGGGGCCAAGAGACCCAGTACTTC. The encoded protein is CASSYGTSGGQETQYF. V usage is TRBV6-5 and J usage is TRBJ2-5, with TRBD2 identical over 14 bases. Germline lookup yields CDR1 MNHEY and CDR2 SVGAGI. The V segment lost 2 bases and the J segment 1 base; nucleotides outside the gene matches: 0. The CDR3 contains 16 residues.

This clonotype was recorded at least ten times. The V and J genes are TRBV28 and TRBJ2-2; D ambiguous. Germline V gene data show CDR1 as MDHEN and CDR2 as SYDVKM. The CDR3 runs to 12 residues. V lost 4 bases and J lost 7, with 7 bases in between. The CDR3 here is CASSSQVGELFF. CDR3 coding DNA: TGTGCCAGCAGTTCACAAGTCGGGGAGCTGTTTTTT. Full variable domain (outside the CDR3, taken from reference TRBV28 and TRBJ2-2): DVKVTQSSRYLVKRTGEKVFLECVQDMDHENMFWYRQDPGLGLRLIYFSYDVKMKEKGDIPEGYSVSREKKERFSLILESASTNQTSMYLCASSSQVGELFFGEGSRLTVL.

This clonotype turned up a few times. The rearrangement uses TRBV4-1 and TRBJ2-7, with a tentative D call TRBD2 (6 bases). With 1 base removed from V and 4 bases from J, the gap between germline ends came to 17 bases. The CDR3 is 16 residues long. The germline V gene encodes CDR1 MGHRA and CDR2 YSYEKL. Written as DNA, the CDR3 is TGCGCCAGCAGCCAAGGCACGGGTAGCGGAGCTTACGAGCAGTACTTC. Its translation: CASSQGTGSGAYEQYF.

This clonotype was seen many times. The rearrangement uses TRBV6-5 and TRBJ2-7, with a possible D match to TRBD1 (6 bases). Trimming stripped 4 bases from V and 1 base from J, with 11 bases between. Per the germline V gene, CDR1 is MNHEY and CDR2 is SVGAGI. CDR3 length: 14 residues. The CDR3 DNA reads TGTGCCAGCAGTTCCGACAGGCCTTCCTACGAGCAGTACTTC. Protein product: CASSSDRPSYEQYF.

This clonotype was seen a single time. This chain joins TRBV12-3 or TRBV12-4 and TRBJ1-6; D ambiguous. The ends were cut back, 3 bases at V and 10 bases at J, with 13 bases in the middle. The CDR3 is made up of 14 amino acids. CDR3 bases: TGTGCCAGCAGTTTCCCTGGGGATGGGTCACCCCTCCACTTT. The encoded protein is CASSFPGDGSPLHF.

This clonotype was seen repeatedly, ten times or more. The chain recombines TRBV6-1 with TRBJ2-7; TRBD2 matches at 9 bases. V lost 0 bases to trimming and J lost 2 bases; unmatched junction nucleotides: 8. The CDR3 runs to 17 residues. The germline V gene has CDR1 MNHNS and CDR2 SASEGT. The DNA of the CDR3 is TGTGCCAGCAGTGAAGCGACTTTTGCGGGAGGGCCCTACGAGCAGTACTTC. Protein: CASSEATFAGGPYEQYF.

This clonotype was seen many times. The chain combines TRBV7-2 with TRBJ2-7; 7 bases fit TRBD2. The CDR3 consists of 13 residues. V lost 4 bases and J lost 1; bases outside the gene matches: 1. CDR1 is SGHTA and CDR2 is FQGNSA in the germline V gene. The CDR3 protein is CASSSGLSYEQYF. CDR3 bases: TGTGCCAGCAGCTCGGGACTATCCTACGAGCAGTACTTC. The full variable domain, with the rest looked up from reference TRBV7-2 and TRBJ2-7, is GAGVSQSPSNKVTEKGKDVELRCDPISGHTALYWYRQSLGQGLEFLIYFQGNSAPDKSGLPSDRFSAERTGGSVSTLTIQRTQQEDSAVYLCASSSGLSYEQYFGPGTRLTVT.

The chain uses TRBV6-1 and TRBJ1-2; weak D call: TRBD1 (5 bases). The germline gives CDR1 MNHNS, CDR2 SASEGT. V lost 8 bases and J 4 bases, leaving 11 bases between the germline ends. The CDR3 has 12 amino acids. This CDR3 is CASGDSRYGYTF. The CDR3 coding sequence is TGTGCCAGCGGAGACAGCCGCTATGGCTACACCTTC.

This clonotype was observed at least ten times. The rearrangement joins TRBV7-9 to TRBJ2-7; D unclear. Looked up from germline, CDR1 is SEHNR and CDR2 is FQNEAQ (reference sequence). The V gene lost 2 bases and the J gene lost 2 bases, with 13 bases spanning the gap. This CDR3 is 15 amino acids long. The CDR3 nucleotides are TGTGCCAGCAGCTTACATTCAGGTTCTACCTACGAGCAGTACTTC. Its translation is CASSLHSGSTYEQYF.